Presented here are 20 T cell receptor beta chains from one specimen sequenced in a study of CD8+CD57+ T cells in acquired aplastic anemia. Genomic DNA, serving as template, underwent TCR beta VDJ and CDR3 profiling. TCRdb called the reads again in MiXCR, with one record for every CDR3 protein. The sample yields under 250,000 distinct CDR3 sequences, 34% seen once. Sequenced material: sorted CD4+, CD8+, or CD8+CD57+ T cells (not recorded which) from PBMCs. Source of these receptors: a human donor in good health, serving as a control.

V usage is TRBV24-1 and J usage is TRBJ2-2; tentatively, D is TRBD2 (5 bases). The CDR3 runs 16 residues. The V end lost 5 bases, the J end lost 1 base, and 13 bases lay between the germline ends. Per the germline V gene, CDR1 is KGHDR and CDR2 is SFDVKD. Here the CDR3 DNA reads TGTGCCACCAGTGCCGTAACCGGGGTGAACACCGGGGAGCTGTTTTTT. Translated, it gives CATSAVTGVNTGELFF.

On this clonotype: A read error is possible here, since a much larger clone lies one base away. The V gene is TRBV5-1, the J gene TRBJ1-5, with 12 bases fitting TRBD1. Germline V gene sequence: CDR1 SGHRS, CDR2 YFSETQ. The length of the CDR3 is 14 residues. The CDR3 DNA reads TGCGCCGGCAGCCCCGGGACAGGGGGCCAGCCCCAGCATTTT. It yields the protein CAGSPGTGGQPQHF.

The chain combines TRBV7-8 with TRBJ2-1; 10 bases map to TRBD2. The CDR3 runs to 13 residues. Per germline, CDR1 SGHVS and CDR2 FQNEAQ. J gave up 16 bases and V 1 base, and 7 bases lay outside the gene matches. CDR3 residues: CASSLVPTSGVFF. CDR3 nucleotide sequence: TGTGCCAGCAGCTTAGTCCCCACTAGCGGGGTTTTCTTC.

Note on this clonotype: Possible read error: a much larger clone is one base away. The chain carries TRBV20-1 and TRBJ1-3; D call uncertain. CDR1 and CDR2 (germline): DFQATT, SNEGSKA (reference sequence). The CDR3 covers 13 residues. Deletions cut 3 bases from V and 6 bases from J, with 12 bases between. The CDR3 is CSASLPGENTIYF. For the CDR3, the DNA is TGCAGTGCTAGTCTACCCGGGGAAAACACCATATATTTT.

The V gene is TRBV7-3, the J gene TRBJ2-7, with 9 positions matching TRBD2. The junction had 7 bases not matched to a gene; V was cut back by 2 bases and J by 2 bases. The CDR3 contains 16 residues. The germline gives CDR1 SGHTA, CDR2 FQGTGA. The CDR3 bases are TGTGCCAGCAGCTTATATGCGGGGGGGCCTCCCTACGAGCAGTACTTC. Its protein product is CASSLYAGGPPYEQYF.

Turning to this clonotype: This may arise from a read error, as a much more abundant clone is one base away. The chain has TRBV7-2 and TRBJ2-7, with 10 bases lining up with TRBD2. Per the germline V gene, CDR1 is SGHTA and CDR2 is FQGNSA. This CDR3 spans 14 amino acids. CDR3 nucleotide sequence: TGTCCCAGCAGCCGCACTAGCGGGGAAGACGAGCAGTACTTC. Residues: CPSSRTSGEDEQYF.

This clonotype was seen a handful of times. V is TRBV5-1 and J is TRBJ1-1, with D maybe TRBD1 (6 bases). The V and J ends lost 7 bases and 4 bases respectively, with 20 bases between them. The length of the CDR3 is 15 residues. Germline-derived CDR1 and CDR2 are SGHRS and YFSETQ. DNA of the CDR3: TGCGCCAGCCGATTCAACCCGGGGGGGGCCACTGAAGCTTTCTTT. Translation: CASRFNPGGATEAFF.

In this sample, this clonotype turned up a few times. A much larger clone lies a single base off, so this may be a read error. V is TRBV6-1 and J is TRBJ2-7; D not resolved. Germline CDR1 is MNHNS and CDR2 is SASEGT. V dropped 10 bases and J dropped 12 bases, with 16 bases sitting between them. CDR3 length: 10 amino acids. CDR3 coding DNA: TGTGCCATACCGAGGCCAGTGCGGTACTTC. This translates into CAIPRPVRYF.

In this sample, this clonotype turned up many times. The genes are TRBV7-2 and TRBJ2-3, with D perhaps being TRBD1 or TRBD2 (5 bases each). Trimming cost V 2 bases and J 7 bases, with 7 bases left between them. The CDR3 consists of 12 residues. Looked up from germline, CDR1 is SGHTA and CDR2 is FQGNSA. CDR3 region: CASSLWGNTQYF. The CDR3, as DNA: TGTGCCAGCAGCTTATGGGGGAATACGCAGTATTTT.

Ten or more counts support this clonotype. The chain links TRBV7-9 to TRBJ1-5, with no clear D. CDR1 SEHNR and CDR2 FQNEAQ come from the germline V gene (reference sequence). Trimming left V 0 bases short and J 7 bases short, with 13 bases between. The CDR3 has 15 amino acids. CDR3 in DNA: TGTGCCAGCAGCTTAGCATTACGCCCCGGCCAGCCCCAGCATTTT. It yields the protein CASSLALRPGQPQHF.

This chain links TRBV29-1 with TRBJ2-3, with TRBD2 identical over 11 bases. The V segment lost 5 bases and the J segment 0 bases; nucleotides outside the gene matches: 7. From germline, CDR1 is SQVTM and CDR2 ANQGSEA. This CDR3 has 16 residues. CDR3 sequence reads: CSVSGLAGISTDTQYF. The CDR3 nucleotides are TGCAGCGTTTCAGGACTAGCGGGCATCAGCACAGATACGCAGTATTTT.

There are a few counts of this clonotype. The chain couples TRBV9 to TRBJ1-2; possible D gene TRBD1, 6 bases. CDR3 length: 14 residues. The germline V gene has CDR1 SGDLS and CDR2 YYNGEE. V was trimmed by 3 bases and J by 2 bases, leaving 11 bases between them. The DNA of the CDR3 is TGTGCCAGCAGCGGGGGGGGCTCCAACTATGGCTACACCTTC. Its translation is CASSGGGSNYGYTF.

This clonotype was seen at least ten times. CDR3 sequence reads: CAGGTSGSSETQYF. The CDR3 nucleotides read TGTGCCGGAGGGACTAGCGGGAGTTCAGAGACCCAGTACTTC. The rearrangement links TRBV2 to TRBJ2-5, with TRBD2 identical over 14 bases. The CDR3 is 14 residues long. With 11 bases clipped from V and 4 bases from J, the junction kept 6 bases outside the gene matches. Per germline, CDR1 SNHLY and CDR2 FYNNEI. The whole variable domain, filled in from reference TRBV2 and TRBJ2-5, reads EPEVTQTPSHQVTQMGQEVILRCVPISNHLYFYWYRQILGQKVEFLVSFYNNEISEKSEIFDDQFSVERPDGSNFTLKIRSTKLEDSAMYFCAGGTSGSSETQYFGPGTRLLVL.

This clonotype was detected once. The chain carries TRBV15 and TRBJ2-3, with D unclear. CDR1 LNHNV and CDR2 YYDKDF come from the germline V gene (reference sequence). V shed 1 base and J shed 2 bases, with 4 bases lying between them. The CDR3 loop spans 13 amino acids. The CDR3 sequence is CATSRATTDTQYF. For the CDR3, the DNA is TGTGCCACCAGCAGAGCGACCACAGATACGCAGTATTTT.

A single count supports this clonotype. V is TRBV15 and J is TRBJ2-7; weak D call: TRBD1 (6 bases). Trimming cost V 2 bases and J 4 bases, with 15 bases left between them. CDR3 length: 15 residues. In germline, CDR1 is LNHNV, CDR2 YYDKDF (reference sequence). The CDR3 nucleotides read TGTGCCACCAGCAGAAACAGGGAAGGGGCTTACGAGCAGTACTTC. Amino acids: CATSRNREGAYEQYF. Based on the CDR3 plus reference TRBV15 and TRBJ2-7, the full variable domain is DAMVIQNPRYQVTQFGKPVTLSCSQTLNHNVMYWYQQKSSQAPKLLFHYYDKDFNNEADTPDNFQSRRPNTSFCFLDIRSPGLGDTAMYLCATSRNREGAYEQYFGPGTRLTVT.

V and J are TRBV7-2 and TRBJ1-3; the D gene is possibly TRBD1 (6 bases). The CDR3 sequence is 14 residues long. Trimming removed 4 bases at V and 4 bases at J, with 11 bases between. In germline, CDR1 is SGHTA, CDR2 FQGNSA. In DNA, the CDR3 is TGTGCCAGCAGCTCTCAGGGGTCCGGAAACACCATATATTTT. Amino acids: CASSSQGSGNTIYF.

V usage is TRBV7-9 and J usage is TRBJ2-7; the D is unclear. V lost 4 bases, J lost 2 bases, and 9 bases lay in between. The CDR3 spans 13 residues. Germline assignment: CDR1 SEHNR and CDR2 FQNEAQ (reference sequence). The CDR3 region has the DNA TGTGCCAGCAGCTCCCCGGATACCTACGAGCAGTACTTC. Its protein product is CASSSPDTYEQYF.

V usage is TRBV4-1 and J usage is TRBJ2-4, with 9 bases lining up with TRBD1. The CDR3 length is 18 residues. Unmatched junction bases numbered 15, after V lost 4 bases and J lost 5 bases. CDR1 MGHRA and CDR2 YSYEKL come from the germline V gene. CDR3 protein: CASSPRAHRGRPENIQYF. DNA for the CDR3: TGCGCCAGCAGCCCTCGAGCTCACAGGGGGCGCCCCGAAAACATTCAGTACTTC.

The chain links TRBV6-1 to TRBJ2-2, with D hard to call. The ends were cut back, 3 bases at V and 3 bases at J, with 8 bases in the middle. Germline CDR1 and CDR2: MNHNS and SASEGT. This CDR3 region has 14 residues. CDR3 nucleotides: TGTGCCAGCAGTGAGCAAAGAGACACCGGGGAGCTGTTTTTT. Translation: CASSEQRDTGELFF.

At least ten counts were recorded for this clonotype. The chain uses TRBV5-1 and TRBJ2-3, with D unclear. V shed 0 bases and J shed 4 bases, with 12 bases lying between them. Germline values: CDR1 SGHRS, CDR2 YFSETQ. CDR3 size: 15 residues. In DNA form, the CDR3 reads TGCGCCAGCAGCTTGGTAGCACGGTTCGCAGATACGCAGTATTTT. Its protein product is CASSLVARFADTQYF.